The TCR beta chain described here comes from a study of blood T cells in healthy people across ages (dated by TCRdb to the mid-2010s). Study-level background: In model experiments, roughly one uniquely barcoded TCR beta cDNA molecule per two T cells was captured by template switching. Age-related changes in TCR beta repertoire diversity were measured in the study by deep sequencing normalized with unique cDNA molecular identifiers. Four age groups were formed from the donors: young (average 16 years), middle-aged (around 37), aged (62) and long-lived (roughly 81). To avoid experimental bias, donors of different ages were spread randomly across the sequencing lanes. Two additional independent replicas of 1 million unique cDNA reads from the same blood draw were analyzed for two donors (one aged 18 to 30 and one aged 80 or older).

Library preparation was by 5' RACE. This sample was sequenced with an Illumina HiSeq 2500. A second PCR of roughly 7 to 11 cycles was performed with a sample-barcoded 5' primer and a J-beta primer mix. A template-switch 5' adaptor carrying 12 random nucleotides introduced a unique molecular identifier onto each TCR beta cDNA molecule. Each sample yielded at least 3 million CDR3-containing paired-end reads. First-strand cDNA synthesis was performed from all RNA using the Mint cDNA synthesis kit, with priming by a TRBC-specific oligonucleotide. All cDNA was treated with uracil-DNA glycosylase and then went through a first 18-cycle PCR with the universal primers M1SS and BC2_uni_R. In the paper's pipeline: For normalization, 1 million high-quality reads, each with a distinct molecular identifier, were randomly selected from each sample. Instead of being binned into consensus sequences, reads that shared molecular identifiers were thrown out. MiTCR, with a Q25 quality threshold and the strictest error-elimination algorithm, was used for CDR3 identification, clonotype clustering and error correction. A nonparametric unseen species model with Euler transformation was used to estimate lower-bound total TCR beta diversity. Starting from the raw public reads, TCRdb applied fastp trimming at Q25, assembled clones with MiXCR and retained in-frame beta chains. Entries that share a CDR3 protein sequence are merged under the most common genes and DNA. The V and J calls and clone size are TCRdb's, not the authors'. The sample table lists more than 650,000 distinct CDR3 sequences, approximately 21% of them with a count of one. Roughly 22% of the sample is taken by the ten largest.

This clonotype occurred a few times. Its binding antigen is unknown. No base quality values were provided; no much bigger clone lies one nucleotide off. Overall results and qualifications from the work: As age increased, observed TCR beta diversity per million T cells dropped in a roughly linear way, and a significant reduction was already evident by age 40. Total diversity estimates from one million sequenced T cells were considered lower bounds and underestimates. Compared with the aged group, the long-lived group had more naive CD4+ T cells, fewer expanded clones and increased TCR diversity, a pattern suggesting age selection. Bulk unsorted PBMC profiling prevented conclusive comparison of naive and antigen-experienced compartments. There was a strong correlation between observed TCR beta diversity and the percentage of naive T cells measured by flow cytometry. Donor CMV infection status was unknown, potentially confounding age-related changes in expanded clonotypes.

The trim is 2 bases for V and 5 bases for J, with a gap of 9 bases between the germline ends. The CDR3 runs 13 amino acids, cysteine and phenylalanine included. The retained sequence is limited to the CDR3, 39 bases, with the frame set at the first base. The germline V gene gives CDR1 as ENHRY and CDR2 as SYGVKD. Donors were around 37 systemically healthy Caucasian individuals from Russia aged roughly 6 to 90 years. Roughly 10 milliliters of peripheral blood were collected from each donor into EDTA-treated Vacutainer tubes. Ficoll-Paque density-gradient centrifugation was used to isolate PBMCs, with at least 7 million obtained per sample. Total RNA, at least 6 micrograms per sample, was extracted from PBMCs with Trizol reagent. For every donor, an aliquot of PBMCs went through flow cytometry to measure the percentages of naive CD45RAhigh/CD27high T cells.

Sequenced material: blood. This sequence uses TRBV10-3 and TRBJ2-5; the D segment could be TRBD2, given 5 matching bases. The origin of this receptor is a man aged 70-80 years in good health. In nucleotide form, the sequence is TGTGCCATCAGTGAGGGGGAGCGGGAGACCCAGTACTTC. The translation is CAISEGERETQYF.